Listed here are 12 T cell receptor beta chains from one sample, sequenced in a study of T cell changes during pregnancy in multiple sclerosis. Generated by immunoSEQ multiplex PCR, the TCRdb table keeps only in-frame clones and is missing some. Of 85,000 to 130,000 clones in the sample, around 92% were seen once. This specimen was peripheral blood, taken after pregnancy. Source of these receptors: a female donor with multiple sclerosis, enrolled in a pregnancy study.

The chain couples TRBV28 to TRBJ1-1; TRBD1 is a possible D gene (5 bases). CDR3 length: 17 amino acids. Germline CDR1 and CDR2: MDHEN and SYDVKM. V was pared by 4 bases and J by 2 bases, with 20 bases between. The CDR3 protein is CASSSTYHRFPNTEAFF. In DNA, the CDR3 is TGTGCCAGCAGTTCGACCTATCACAGGTTTCCAAACACTGAAGCTTTCTTT.

The rearrangement uses TRBV6-1 and TRBJ2-7; 7 bases fit TRBD1. The J segment lost 3 bases and the V segment lost 3 bases, leaving 14 bases of the junction unmatched. Germline assignment: CDR1 MNHNS and CDR2 SASEGT. The CDR3 loop spans 17 amino acids. CDR3 coding DNA: TGTGCCAGCAGTGAGGGAAACTTCCGGGACAGCCACTACGAGCAGTACTTC. It is translated as CASSEGNFRDSHYEQYF.

In this sample, this clone turned up once. The chain employs TRBV6-1 and TRBJ1-6; 8 nucleotides align to TRBD1. V gave up 4 bases and J gave up 11 bases; unmatched junction bases: 4. Looked up from germline, CDR1 is MNHNS and CDR2 is SASEGT. CDR3 size: 13 residues. As DNA, the CDR3 is TGTGCCAGCAGTGTTGGACAGGGTACACCCCTCCACTTT. This gives the protein CASSVGQGTPLHF.

The rearrangement links TRBV5-8 to TRBJ2-3; 9 bases are a match to TRBD1. The CDR3 is made up of 13 amino acids. Losses at the gene ends were 5 bases for V and 5 bases for J; bases not matched to a gene: 3. Germline assignment: CDR1 SGHTS and CDR2 YDEGEE. The DNA for the CDR3 is TGTGCCAGCAGAGACAGGGGGTTAGATACGCAGTATTTT. Translating it yields CASRDRGLDTQYF.

The V gene is TRBV5-6, the J gene TRBJ2-7; D may be TRBD2 (5 bases). This CDR3 is built from 15 residues. The germline CDR1 and CDR2 sequences are SGHDT and YYEEEE. Trimming took 6 bases from V and 0 from J, leaving 16 bases between them. CDR3 residues: CASTRNAGLSYEQYF. CDR3 coding DNA: TGTGCCAGCACCCGAAACGCGGGCCTCTCCTACGAGCAGTACTTC.

V gene TRBV7-2 combines with J gene TRBJ1-5; D is undetermined. This CDR3 has 15 amino acids. CDR1 and CDR2 from the germline V gene are SGHTA and FQGNSA. Trimming took off 5 bases at V and 4 bases at J, with 15 bases between the two ends. The CDR3 region is CASSPSSPVNQPQHF. DNA of the CDR3: TGTGCCAGCAGCCCCTCGTCCCCGGTTAATCAGCCCCAGCATTTT.

V and J are TRBV7-8 and TRBJ1-6; 8 nucleotides agree with TRBD1. The CDR3 consists of 17 residues. CDR1 is SGHVS and CDR2 is FQNEAQ in the germline V gene. The trim removed 5 bases at V and 2 bases at J, leaving 8 bases unmatched. CDR3 protein: CASSPYQGAAYNSPLHF. In nucleotides, the CDR3 is TGTGCCAGCAGCCCATACCAGGGGGCGGCCTATAATTCACCCCTCCACTTT.

V is TRBV6-1 and J is TRBJ2-5; D is perhaps TRBD2 (6 bases). Germline-derived CDR1 and CDR2 are MNHNS and SASEGT. Trimming took off 2 bases at V and 2 bases at J, with 15 bases between the two ends. The CDR3 sequence is 16 residues long. Here the CDR3 reads CASSERALAHQETQYF. Written as DNA, the CDR3 is TGTGCCAGCAGTGAAAGGGCCCTAGCGCATCAAGAGACCCAGTACTTC.

The V call is TRBV5-1, the J call TRBJ2-3, with D unclear. CDR1 and CDR2 from the germline V gene are SGHRS and YFSETQ. The V and J ends lost 0 bases and 2 bases respectively, with 10 bases between them. The CDR3 is made up of 15 amino acids. The CDR3 here is CASSLVAANTDTQYF. DNA for the CDR3: TGCGCCAGCAGCTTGGTCGCGGCTAACACAGATACGCAGTATTTT.

This sequence joins TRBV30 and TRBJ1-3; D might be TRBD1 (5 bases). The CDR3 consists of 14 residues. Germline CDR1 GTSNPN, CDR2 SVGIG (reference sequence). The V end was cut by 2 bases, the J end by 0 bases, with 8 bases between. This chain's CDR3 is CAWSPQGSGNTIYF. CDR3 coding DNA: TGTGCCTGGAGTCCTCAGGGCTCTGGAAACACCATATATTTT.

The gene calls are TRBV7-3 and TRBJ2-1; 9 bases agree with TRBD2. Germline V gene lookup returns CDR1 SGHTA and CDR2 FQGTGA. With V trimmed by 0 bases and J by 9 bases, 3 bases remained unmatched. CDR3 length equals 14 residues. The CDR3 protein is CASSLTGTSLEQFF. The CDR3 nucleotides read TGTGCCAGCAGCTTAACAGGGACTAGCCTTGAGCAGTTCTTC.

J is TRBJ1-4 and V is TRBV28; D is ambiguous. The germline V gene has CDR1 MDHEN and CDR2 SYDVKM. Trimming stripped 2 bases from V and 8 bases from J, with 12 bases between. The CDR3 extends over 14 amino acids. Here the CDR3 reads CASSLAGLDEKLFF. DNA for the CDR3: TGTGCCAGCAGTTTAGCAGGACTGGACGAAAAACTGTTTTTT.